A few counts support the clone carrying this TCR beta chain. Its antigen remains unidentified. From the RT-PCR reads, TCRdb called clonotypes with MiXCR, one entry per CDR3 protein. The data show 200,000 to 300,000 distinct CDR3 sequences, with 9.5% to 15% seen just once and under 10% held by the top ten. This sample stems from a study of response to subunit inactivated influenza vaccine. Whole-study results and caveats: Each seasonal influenza vaccination, the authors suggested, recruits few new T cells.

CDR1 LNHNV and CDR2 YYDKDF come from the germline V gene (reference sequence). Trimming took off 2 bases at V and 8 bases at J, with 19 bases between the two ends. The CDR3 sequence is 16 residues long. The sequence derives from a man aged 45-60 years who received an inactivated influenza vaccine. The source material was non-naive T cells sorted from PBMCs, sampled roughly 15 days before vaccination. V usage is TRBV15 and J usage is TRBJ1-5; D gene uncertain. CDR3 DNA: TGTGCCACCAGCAGAAATGGACGGCCAGCGGTTGAGCCCCAGCATTTT. Its protein is CATSRNGRPAVEPQHF.